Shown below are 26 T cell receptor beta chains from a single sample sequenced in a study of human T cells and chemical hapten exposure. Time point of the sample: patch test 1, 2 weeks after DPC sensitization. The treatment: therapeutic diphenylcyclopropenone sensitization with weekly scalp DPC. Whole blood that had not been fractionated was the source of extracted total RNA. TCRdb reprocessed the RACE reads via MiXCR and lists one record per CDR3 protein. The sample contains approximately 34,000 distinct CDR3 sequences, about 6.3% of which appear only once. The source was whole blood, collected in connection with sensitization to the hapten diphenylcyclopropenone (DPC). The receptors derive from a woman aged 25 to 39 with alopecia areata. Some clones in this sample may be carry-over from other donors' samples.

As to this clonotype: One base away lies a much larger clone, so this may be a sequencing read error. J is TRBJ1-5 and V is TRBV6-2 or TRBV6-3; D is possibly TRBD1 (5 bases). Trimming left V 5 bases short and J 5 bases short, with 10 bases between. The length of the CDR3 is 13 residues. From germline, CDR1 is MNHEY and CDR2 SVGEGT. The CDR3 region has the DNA TGTGCCAGCAGTAAGACAGACGATCAGCCCCAGCATTTT. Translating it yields CASSKTDDQPQHF.

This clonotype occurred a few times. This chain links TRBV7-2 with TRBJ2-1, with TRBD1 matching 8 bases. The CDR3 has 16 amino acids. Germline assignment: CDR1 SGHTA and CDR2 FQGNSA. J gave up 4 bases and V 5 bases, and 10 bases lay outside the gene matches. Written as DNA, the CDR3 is TGTGCCAGCAGCCCGACCCGACAGGGGCCGTACAATGAGCAGTTCTTC. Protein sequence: CASSPTRQGPYNEQFF.

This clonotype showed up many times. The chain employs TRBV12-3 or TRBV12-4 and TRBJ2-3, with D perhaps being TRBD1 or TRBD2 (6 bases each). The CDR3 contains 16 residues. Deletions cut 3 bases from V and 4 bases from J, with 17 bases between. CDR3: CASSFGGGRGADTQYF. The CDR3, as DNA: TGTGCCAGCAGTTTCGGGGGCGGGCGGGGCGCAGATACGCAGTATTTT.

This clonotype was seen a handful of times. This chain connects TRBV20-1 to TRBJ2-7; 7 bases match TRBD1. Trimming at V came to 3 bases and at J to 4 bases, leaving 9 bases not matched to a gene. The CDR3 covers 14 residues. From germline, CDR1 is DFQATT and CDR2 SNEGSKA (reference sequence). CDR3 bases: TGCAGTGCTAGGTCCCACAGGGGTCTTTACGAGCAGTACTTC. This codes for CSARSHRGLYEQYF.

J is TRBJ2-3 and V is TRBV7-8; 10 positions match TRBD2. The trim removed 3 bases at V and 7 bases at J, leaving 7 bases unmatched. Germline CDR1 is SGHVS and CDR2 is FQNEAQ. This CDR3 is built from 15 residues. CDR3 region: CASSFTAGGPNTQYF. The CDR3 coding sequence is TGTGCCAGCAGCTTTACAGCGGGGGGGCCAAATACGCAGTATTTT.

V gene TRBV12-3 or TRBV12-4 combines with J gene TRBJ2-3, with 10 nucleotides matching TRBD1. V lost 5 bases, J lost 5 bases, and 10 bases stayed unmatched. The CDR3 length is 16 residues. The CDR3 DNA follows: TGTGCCAGCAGTCATACCGGGACAGGGGATCTAGATACGCAGTATTTT. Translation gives CASSHTGTGDLDTQYF.

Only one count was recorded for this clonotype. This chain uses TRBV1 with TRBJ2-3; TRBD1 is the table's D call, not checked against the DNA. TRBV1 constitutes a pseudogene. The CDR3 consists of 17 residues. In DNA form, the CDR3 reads TGCACCAGCAGCCAAGATGACGCGCGGGGGGGCACAGATACGCAGTATTTT. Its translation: CTSSQDDARGGTDTQYF.

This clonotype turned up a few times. The CDR3 DNA sequence: TGTGCCAGCAGTTCCTATGCCACAACTAATGAAAAACTGTTTTTT. Residues: CASSSYATTNEKLFF. J is TRBJ1-4 and V is TRBV27; D is undetermined. V lost 4 bases, J lost 0 bases, and 9 bases lay in between. Germline V gene sequence: CDR1 MNHEY, CDR2 SMNVEV (reference sequence). The CDR3 length is 15 residues. Full variable domain (missing parts from reference TRBV27 and TRBJ1-4): EAQVTQNPRYLITVTGKKLTVTCSQNMNHEYMSWYRQDPGLGLRQIYYSMNVEVTDKGDVPEGYKVSRKEKRNFPLILESPSPNQTSLYFCASSSYATTNEKLFFGSGTQLSVL.

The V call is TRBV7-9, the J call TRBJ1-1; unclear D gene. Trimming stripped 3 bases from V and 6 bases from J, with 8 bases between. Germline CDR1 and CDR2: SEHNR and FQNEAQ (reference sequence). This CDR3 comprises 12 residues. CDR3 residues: CASSFMRPEAFF. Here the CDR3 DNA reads TGTGCCAGCAGCTTCATGCGCCCTGAAGCTTTCTTT.

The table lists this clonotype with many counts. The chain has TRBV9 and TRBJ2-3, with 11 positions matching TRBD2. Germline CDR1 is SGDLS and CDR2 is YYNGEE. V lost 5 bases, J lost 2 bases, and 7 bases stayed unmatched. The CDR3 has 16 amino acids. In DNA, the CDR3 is TGTGCCAGCAGTGAAGGGACTAGCGGACTCACAGATACGCAGTATTTT. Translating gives CASSEGTSGLTDTQYF.

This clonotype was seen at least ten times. CDR3 residues: CASSPTPIDRPQHF. For the CDR3, the DNA is TGTGCCAGCAGTCCGACTCCGATCGACAGGCCCCAGCATTTT. The J gene is TRBJ1-5, the V gene TRBV27; possible D gene TRBD1, 5 bases. With 5 bases removed from V and 9 bases from J, the gap between germline ends came to 17 bases. The CDR3 is 14 amino acids. Germline V lookup: CDR1 MNHEY, CDR2 SMNVEV (reference sequence).

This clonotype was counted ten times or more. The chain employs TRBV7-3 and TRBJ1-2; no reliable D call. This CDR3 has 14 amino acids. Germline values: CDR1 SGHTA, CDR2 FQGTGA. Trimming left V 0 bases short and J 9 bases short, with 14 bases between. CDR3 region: CASSLTVRPDSYTF. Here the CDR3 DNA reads TGTGCCAGCAGCTTAACGGTCCGACCAGACAGCTACACCTTC.

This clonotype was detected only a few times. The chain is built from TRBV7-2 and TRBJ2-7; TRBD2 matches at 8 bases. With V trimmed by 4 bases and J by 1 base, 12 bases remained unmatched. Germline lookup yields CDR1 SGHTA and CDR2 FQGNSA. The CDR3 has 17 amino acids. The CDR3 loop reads CASSSPIGRGASYEQYF. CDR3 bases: TGTGCCAGCAGCTCCCCTATAGGGCGGGGGGCATCCTACGAGCAGTACTTC.

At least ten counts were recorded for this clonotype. This CDR3 is CASSQEADQPQHF. CDR3 DNA: TGTGCCAGCAGCCAAGAGGCAGATCAGCCCCAGCATTTT. The gene calls are TRBV3-1 and TRBJ1-5, with D unclear. CDR1 and CDR2 from the germline V gene are LGHDT and YNNKEL (reference sequence). The CDR3 has 13 amino acids. With 0 bases removed from V and 5 bases from J, the gap between germline ends came to 5 bases.

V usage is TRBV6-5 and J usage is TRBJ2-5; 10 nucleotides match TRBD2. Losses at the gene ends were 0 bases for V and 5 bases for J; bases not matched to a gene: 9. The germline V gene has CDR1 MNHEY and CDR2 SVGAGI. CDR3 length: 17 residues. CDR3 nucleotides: TGTGCCAGCAGTTACTCCCCAGCGGGAGGGGCCCACGAGACCCAGTACTTC. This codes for CASSYSPAGGAHETQYF.

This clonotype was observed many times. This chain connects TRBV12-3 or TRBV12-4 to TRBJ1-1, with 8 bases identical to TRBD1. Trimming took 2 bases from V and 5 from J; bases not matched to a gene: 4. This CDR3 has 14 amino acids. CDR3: CASSLQGAGTEAFF. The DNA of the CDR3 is TGTGCCAGCAGTTTACAGGGGGCGGGAACTGAAGCTTTCTTT.

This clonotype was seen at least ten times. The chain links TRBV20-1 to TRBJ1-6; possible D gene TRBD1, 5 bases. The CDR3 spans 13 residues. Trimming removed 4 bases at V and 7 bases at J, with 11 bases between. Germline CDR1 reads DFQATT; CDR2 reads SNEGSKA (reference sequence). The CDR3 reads CSATGTVNSPLHF. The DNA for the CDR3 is TGCAGTGCTACGGGGACCGTGAATTCACCCCTCCACTTT.

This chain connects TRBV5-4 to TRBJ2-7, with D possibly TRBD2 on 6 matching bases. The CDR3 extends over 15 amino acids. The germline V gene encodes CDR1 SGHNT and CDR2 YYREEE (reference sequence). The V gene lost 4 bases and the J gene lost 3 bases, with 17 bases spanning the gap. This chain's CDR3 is CASSGGTVDYYEQYF. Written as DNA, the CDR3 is TGTGCCAGCAGCGGAGGGACGGTCGACTACTACGAGCAGTACTTC.

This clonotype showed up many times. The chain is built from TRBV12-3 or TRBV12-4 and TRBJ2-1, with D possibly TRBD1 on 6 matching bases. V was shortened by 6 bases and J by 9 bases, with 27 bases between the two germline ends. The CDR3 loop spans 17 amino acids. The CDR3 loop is CASSLDRLGSRPVEQFF. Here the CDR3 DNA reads TGTGCCAGCAGCCTAGACAGGCTCGGCTCGAGACCTGTTGAGCAGTTCTTC.

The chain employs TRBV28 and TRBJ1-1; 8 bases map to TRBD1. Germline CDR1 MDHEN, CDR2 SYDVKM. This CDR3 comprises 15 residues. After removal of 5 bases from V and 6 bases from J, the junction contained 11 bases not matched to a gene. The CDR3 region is CASSLTTGGVSEAFF. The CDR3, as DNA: TGTGCCAGCAGTCTTACTACAGGGGGGGTCTCTGAAGCTTTCTTT.

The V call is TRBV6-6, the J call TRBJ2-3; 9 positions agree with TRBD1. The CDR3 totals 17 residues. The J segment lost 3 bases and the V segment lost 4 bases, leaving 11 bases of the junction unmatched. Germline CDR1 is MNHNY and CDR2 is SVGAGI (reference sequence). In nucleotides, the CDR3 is TGTGCCAGCAGTTCGAGAGGGACAGGGTTACCAACAGATACGCAGTATTTT. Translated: CASSSRGTGLPTDTQYF.

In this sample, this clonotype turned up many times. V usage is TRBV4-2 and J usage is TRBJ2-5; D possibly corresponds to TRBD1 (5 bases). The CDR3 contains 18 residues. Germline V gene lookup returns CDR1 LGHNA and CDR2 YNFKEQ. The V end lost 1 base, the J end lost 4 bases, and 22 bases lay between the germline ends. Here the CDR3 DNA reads TGTGCCAGCAGCCAAGTCGGAGACAGCTTTCCTTGGGGAGAGACCCAGTACTTC. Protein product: CASSQVGDSFPWGETQYF.

The CDR3 nucleotides are TGCAGCGTCGATTCAGGGTCCGCCGCGGAGACCCAGTACTTC. This translates into CSVDSGSAAETQYF. The rearrangement joins TRBV29-1 to TRBJ2-5; tentative D call: TRBD1 (5 bases). V lost 6 bases and J lost 5, with 19 bases in between. This CDR3 region has 14 residues. Germline V gene sequence: CDR1 SQVTM, CDR2 ANQGSEA.

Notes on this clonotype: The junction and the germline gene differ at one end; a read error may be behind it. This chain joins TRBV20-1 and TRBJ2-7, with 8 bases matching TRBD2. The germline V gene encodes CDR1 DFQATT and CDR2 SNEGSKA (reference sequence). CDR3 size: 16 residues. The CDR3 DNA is TGCAGTGCTAGAGATGGAGGGAGCGGGGGTTCCTACGAGCAGTGCTTC. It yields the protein CSARDGGSGGSYEQCF.

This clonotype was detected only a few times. The CDR3 spells CASGSTEGPGANVLTF. DNA for the CDR3: TGTGCCAGCGGGTCGACAGAAGGGCCTGGGGCCAACGTCCTGACTTTC. This chain joins TRBV9 and TRBJ2-6; D may be TRBD1 (5 bases). This CDR3 is built from 16 residues. V was clipped by 7 bases and J by 2 bases, with 16 bases between them. The germline CDR1 and CDR2 sequences are SGDLS and YYNGEE.

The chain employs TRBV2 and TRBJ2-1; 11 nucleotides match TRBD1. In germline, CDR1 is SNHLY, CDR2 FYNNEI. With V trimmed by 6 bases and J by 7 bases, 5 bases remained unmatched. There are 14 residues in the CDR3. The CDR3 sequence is CASSFGQGANEQFF. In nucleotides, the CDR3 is TGTGCCAGCAGCTTTGGACAGGGGGCGAATGAGCAGTTCTTC.